These 5 T cell receptor beta chains came from one sample sequenced in a study of T cells expressing NK-cell markers. TCRdb reanalyzed the 5' RACE reads, giving one entry per CDR3 protein sequence and no DNA. The sample includes 250,000 to 300,000 distinct CDR3 sequences. Material: blood T cells: a sorted CD56 or NKG2C T cell subset, CD4+ or CD8+ T cells, or bulk PBMC T cells (not recorded which). These receptors all stem from a woman between 18 and 75 years old in good health.

The chain links TRBV7-8 to TRBJ2-3; checking the TCRdb D call of TRBD2 is not possible without DNA. Germline CDR1 SGHVS, CDR2 FQNEAQ. The CDR3 totals 12 residues. The CDR3 loop is CASSYGGDTQYF.

V gene TRBV7-2 combines with J gene TRBJ2-7; no DNA is available, so the TRBD1 call from TCRdb remains unchecked. The V gene's germline CDR1 is SGHTA and CDR2 FQGNSA. The CDR3 runs to 13 residues. The CDR3 sequence: CASSPGTEYEQYF.

This chain connects TRBV5-1 to TRBJ2-2; without DNA, the TCRdb call of TRBD1 cannot be checked. This CDR3 has 15 amino acids. The germline V gene encodes CDR1 SGHRS and CDR2 YFSETQ. CDR3 region: CASSLDRGVAGELFF.

This chain uses TRBV12-3 or TRBV12-4 with TRBJ1-1; TCRdb proposes TRBD1, but this gene call is untestable without DNA. This CDR3 is built from 20 residues. CDR3: CASSSTLRQGGWGKNTEAFF.

CDR3 in amino acids: CASSALFREGWYF. This chain joins TRBV7-2 and TRBJ2-3; the TRBD2 assignment by TCRdb is unverifiable without DNA. CDR1 SGHTA and CDR2 FQGNSA come from the germline V gene. The CDR3 has 13 amino acids.